This TCR beta chain was captured in a study of molecular identifiers for immune sequencing clone quantification listed by TCRdb under 2018. With respect to the entire study: For a replicate experiment, RNA from approximately 20,000 or 100,000 naive CD8 T cells was divided into five aliquots, of which four were sequenced. This methods study used CD8 T cells to benchmark TCR RNA copy counting and molecular-identifier clustering-based TCR repertoire sequencing (MIDCIRS).

The protocol used for the library was PCR. For sequencing, a NextSeq 500 was employed. Bulk TCR libraries were generated as previously described, with the TCR primers listed in Table S5 used. Total RNA was purified with the Qiagen AllPrep DNA/RNA kit. Before any analysis, reads coming from multiple sequencing runs of the same library were combined into one pool. In the paper's pipeline: Reads were retained only if their TCR constant sequence matched exactly, and those retained reads were trimmed to 150 nt and grouped according to their 12-nt molecular barcodes. Reads within each barcode group were sub-clustered using a 15% Levenshtein threshold, and quality-weighted consensus sequences were constructed for each RNA molecule. Non-functional sequences were filtered out, along with any lower-count sequence sitting one edit away from another sequence. Based on a fit of two negative binomial distributions, barcode sub-clusters having less than 20% of the maximum read count were discarded. The public sequencing data were trimmed at Q25 with fastp and processed into clonotypes with MiXCR by TCRdb, which kept only in-frame beta chains. Records with the same CDR3 protein are collapsed into one entry carrying the most frequent genes and DNA. The V and J calls were determined by TCRdb, not by the authors. The table for this sample lists approximately 500,000 distinct CDR3 sequences; about 25% of them were counted only once. The biggest ten clones account for about 0.75% of the sample.

Findings and caveats that apply to the study as a whole: In CMV-specific effector cells, over 97% of molecules were held by clones above 20 RNA copies, whereas under 1% of molecules were held by such clones in naive cells. The naive libraries included spiked-in Jurkat TCR RNA (about 9 copies' worth), and this Jurkat TCR RNA is not part of the donor repertoire. Highly expanded clone sizes could be underestimated if identical TCR molecules share a barcode. When barcode sub-clustering was left out, chimeric consensus sequences inflated TCR diversity, with chimeras reaching as high as 47%. A single cell's worth of spiked-in Jurkat TCR RNA was reported detectable even among about 1.1 million naive CD8 T cells. Modeling gave around 3 recovered TCR RNA copies per cell versus about ten by digital PCR, implying about 30% capture efficiency.

As to this clonotype: Its antigen has not been determined. A much larger clone lies a single base off, so this may be a read error.

Including cysteine and phenylalanine, the CDR3 has 16 amino acids. Left in the record is the CDR3 DNA by itself, 48 bases read in frame from the first base. V loses 5 bases, J loses 7 bases, and the germline ends lie 20 bases apart. Naive CD8 T cell libraries were made from approximately 20,000 to 1,000,000 sorted cells using 10%, 30% or 50% of purified RNA. On a BD FACSAria II, naive CD8 T cells were FACS-sorted as CD8+CD4-CCR7+CD45RA+ and collected into RLT Plus buffer. Detection sensitivity was tested by spiking Jurkat RNA equal to roughly ten TCR copies' worth into samples containing about 20,000-1,100,000 naive CD8 T cells. CD8 T cells were enriched using RosetteSep CD8+ T Cell Enrichment Cocktail and Ficoll-Paque, and the enriched cells then underwent ACK red cell lysis.

The specimen sequenced was naive CD8+ T cells from blood, with Jurkat cell RNA spiked in. Reading the label with the study, this specimen's cell subset or site is: FACS-sorted CD8+CD4-CCR7+CD45RA+ naive T cells. The chain joins TRBV12-3 or TRBV12-4 to TRBJ2-2; the D gene cannot be resolved beyond TRBD1 or TRBD2, each matching 5 bases. The receptor was isolated from a human donor in good health. Some libraries in this study had Jurkat cell RNA spiked in. The bases are TGTGCCAGCAGTCACGTCGGGACCTCCGAAGTCGGGGAGCTGTTTTTT. The encoded protein is CASSHVGTSEVGELFF.